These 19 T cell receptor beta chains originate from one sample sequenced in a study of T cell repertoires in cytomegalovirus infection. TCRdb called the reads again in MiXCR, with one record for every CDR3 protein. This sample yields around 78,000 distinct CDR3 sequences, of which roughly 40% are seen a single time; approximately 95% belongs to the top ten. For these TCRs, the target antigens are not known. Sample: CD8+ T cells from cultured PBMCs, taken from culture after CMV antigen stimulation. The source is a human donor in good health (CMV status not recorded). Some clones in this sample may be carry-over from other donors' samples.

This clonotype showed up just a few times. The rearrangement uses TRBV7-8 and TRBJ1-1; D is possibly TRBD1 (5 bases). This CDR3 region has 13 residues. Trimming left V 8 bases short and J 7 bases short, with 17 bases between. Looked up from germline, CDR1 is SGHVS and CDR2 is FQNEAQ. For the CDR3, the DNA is TGTGCCAGCCGTCAGGAGGGACGACGTGAAGCTTTCTTT. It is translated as CASRQEGRREAFF.

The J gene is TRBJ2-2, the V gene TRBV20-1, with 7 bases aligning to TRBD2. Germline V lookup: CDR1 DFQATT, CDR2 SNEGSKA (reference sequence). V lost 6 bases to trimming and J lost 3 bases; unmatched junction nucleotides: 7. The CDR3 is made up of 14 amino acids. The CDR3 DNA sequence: TGCAGTGCAGCGGGACTCTTCGACACCGGGGAGCTGTTTTTT. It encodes CSAAGLFDTGELFF.

The CDR3, as DNA: TGTGCCAGCAGTGAACCCGGAGACCCAGGCGCCAAAAACATTCAGTACTTC. Translation: CASSEPGDPGAKNIQYF. This sequence joins TRBV28 and TRBJ2-4; D unresolved. Germline CDR1 reads MDHEN; CDR2 reads SYDVKM. Trimming pared 5 bases from V and 1 base from J, leaving 18 bases between. This CDR3 is built from 17 residues. Variable domain in full (rest from reference TRBV28 and TRBJ2-4): DVKVTQSSRYLVKRTGEKVFLECVQDMDHENMFWYRQDPGLGLRLIYFSYDVKMKEKGDIPEGYSVSREKKERFSLILESASTNQTSMYLCASSEPGDPGAKNIQYFGAGTRLSVL.

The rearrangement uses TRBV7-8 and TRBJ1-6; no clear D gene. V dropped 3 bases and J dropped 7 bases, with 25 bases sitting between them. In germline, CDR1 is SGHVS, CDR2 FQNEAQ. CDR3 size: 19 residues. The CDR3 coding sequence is TGTGCCAGCAGCTTTCCTTTGAGTATGGGAGCACAGTTAAATTCACCCCTCCACTTT. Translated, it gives CASSFPLSMGAQLNSPLHF.

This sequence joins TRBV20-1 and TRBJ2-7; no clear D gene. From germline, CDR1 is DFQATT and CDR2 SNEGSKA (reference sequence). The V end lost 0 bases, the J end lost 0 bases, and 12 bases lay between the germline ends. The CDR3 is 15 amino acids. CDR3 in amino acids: CSARDQMQPSYEQYF. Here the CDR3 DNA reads TGCAGTGCTAGAGATCAGATGCAGCCCTCCTACGAGCAGTACTTC.

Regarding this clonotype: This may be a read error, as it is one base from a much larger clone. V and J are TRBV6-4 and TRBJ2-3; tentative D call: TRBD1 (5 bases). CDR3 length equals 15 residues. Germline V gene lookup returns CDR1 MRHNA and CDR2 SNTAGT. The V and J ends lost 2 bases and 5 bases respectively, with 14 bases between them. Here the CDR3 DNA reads TGTGCCAGCAGTGACCACGAAGGGGCCGTAGATACGCAGTATTTT. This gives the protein CASSDHEGAVDTQYF.

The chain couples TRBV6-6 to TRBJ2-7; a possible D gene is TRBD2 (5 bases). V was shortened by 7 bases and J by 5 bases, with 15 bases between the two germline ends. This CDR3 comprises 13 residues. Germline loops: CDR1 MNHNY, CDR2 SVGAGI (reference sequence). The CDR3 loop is CASTPNEGDEQYF. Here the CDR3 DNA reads TGTGCCAGCACCCCAAATGAGGGCGACGAGCAGTACTTC.

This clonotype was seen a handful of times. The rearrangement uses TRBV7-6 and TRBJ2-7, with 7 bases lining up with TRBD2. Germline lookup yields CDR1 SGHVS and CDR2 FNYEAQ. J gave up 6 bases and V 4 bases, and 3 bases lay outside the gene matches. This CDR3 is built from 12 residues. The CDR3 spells CASSYTGGEQYF. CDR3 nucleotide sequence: TGTGCCAGCAGCTACACGGGGGGCGAGCAGTACTTC.

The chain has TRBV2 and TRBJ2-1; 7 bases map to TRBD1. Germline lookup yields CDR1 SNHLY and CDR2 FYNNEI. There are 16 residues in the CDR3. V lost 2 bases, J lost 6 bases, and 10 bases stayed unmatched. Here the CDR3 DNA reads TGTGCCAGCAGTGAAAAACGACAGGGTGTAGGCAATGAGCAGTTCTTC. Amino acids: CASSEKRQGVGNEQFF. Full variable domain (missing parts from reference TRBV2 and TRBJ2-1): EPEVTQTPSHQVTQMGQEVILRCVPISNHLYFYWYRQILGQKVEFLVSFYNNEISEKSEIFDDQFSVERPDGSNFTLKIRSTKLEDSAMYFCASSEKRQGVGNEQFFGPGTRLTVL.

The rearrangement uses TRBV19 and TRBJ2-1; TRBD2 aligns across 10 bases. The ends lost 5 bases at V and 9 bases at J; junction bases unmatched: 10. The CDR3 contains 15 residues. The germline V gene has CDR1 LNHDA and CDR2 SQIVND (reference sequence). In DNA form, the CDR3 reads TGTGCCAGTAGTCCCACTAGCGGGGTACAGGGTGAGCAGTTCTTC. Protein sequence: CASSPTSGVQGEQFF.

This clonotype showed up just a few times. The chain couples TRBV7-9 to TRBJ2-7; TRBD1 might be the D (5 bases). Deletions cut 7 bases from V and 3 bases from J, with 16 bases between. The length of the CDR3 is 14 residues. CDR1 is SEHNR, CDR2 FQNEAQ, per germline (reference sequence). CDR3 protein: CASISPEQDYEQYF. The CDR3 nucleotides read TGTGCCAGCATCTCGCCGGAACAGGACTACGAGCAGTACTTC.

CDR3 sequence reads: CSARDTTNEKLFF. Here the CDR3 DNA reads TGCAGTGCCCGGGACACAACTAATGAAAAACTGTTTTTT. The chain combines TRBV20-1 with TRBJ1-4; D may be TRBD1 (6 bases). The germline V gene has CDR1 DFQATT and CDR2 SNEGSKA (reference sequence). The CDR3 totals 13 residues. Trimming removed 6 bases from V and 0 bases from J, with 8 bases in between.

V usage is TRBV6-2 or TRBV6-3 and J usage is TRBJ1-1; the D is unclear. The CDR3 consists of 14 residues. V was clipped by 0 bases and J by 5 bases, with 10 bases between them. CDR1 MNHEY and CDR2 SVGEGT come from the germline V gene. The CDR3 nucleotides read TGTGCCAGCAGTTACTCGACGTTCATTACTGAAGCTTTCTTT. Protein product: CASSYSTFITEAFF.

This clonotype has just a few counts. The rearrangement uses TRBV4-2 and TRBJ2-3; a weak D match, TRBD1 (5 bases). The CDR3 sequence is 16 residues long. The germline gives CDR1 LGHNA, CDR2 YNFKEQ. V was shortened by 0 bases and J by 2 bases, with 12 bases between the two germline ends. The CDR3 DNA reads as TGTGCCAGCAGCCAAGATTTCGGACAAGTCACAGATACGCAGTATTTT. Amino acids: CASSQDFGQVTDTQYF.

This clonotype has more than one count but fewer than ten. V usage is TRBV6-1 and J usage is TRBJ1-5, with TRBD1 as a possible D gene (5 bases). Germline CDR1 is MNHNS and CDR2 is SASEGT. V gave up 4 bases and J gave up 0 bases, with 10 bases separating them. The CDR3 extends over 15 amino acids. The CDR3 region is CASSGSTGSNQPQHF. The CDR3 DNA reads TGTGCCAGCAGTGGTTCTACAGGTAGCAATCAGCCCCAGCATTTT.

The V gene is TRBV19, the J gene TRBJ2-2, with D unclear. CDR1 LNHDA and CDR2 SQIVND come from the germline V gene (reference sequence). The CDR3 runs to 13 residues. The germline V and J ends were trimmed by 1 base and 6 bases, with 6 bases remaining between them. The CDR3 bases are TGTGCCAGTAGTATAGGGGTCGCCGGGGAGCTGTTTTTT. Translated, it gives CASSIGVAGELFF.

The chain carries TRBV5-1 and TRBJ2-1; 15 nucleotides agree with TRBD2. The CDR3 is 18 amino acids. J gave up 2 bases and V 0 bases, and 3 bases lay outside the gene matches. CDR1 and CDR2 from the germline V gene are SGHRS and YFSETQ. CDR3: CASSLGTSGGAPYNEQFF. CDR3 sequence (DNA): TGCGCCAGCAGCTTGGGGACTAGCGGGGGGGCCCCCTACAATGAGCAGTTCTTC.

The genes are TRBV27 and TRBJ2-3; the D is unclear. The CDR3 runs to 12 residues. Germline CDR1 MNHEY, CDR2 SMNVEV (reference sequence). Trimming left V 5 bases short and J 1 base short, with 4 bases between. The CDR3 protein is CASSHRTDTQYF. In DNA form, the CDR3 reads TGTGCCAGCAGTCACCGCACAGATACGCAGTATTTT.

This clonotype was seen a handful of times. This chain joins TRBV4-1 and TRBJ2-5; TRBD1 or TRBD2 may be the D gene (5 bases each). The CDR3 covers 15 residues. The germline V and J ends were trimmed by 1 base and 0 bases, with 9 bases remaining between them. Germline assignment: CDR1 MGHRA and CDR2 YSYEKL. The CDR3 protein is CASSQGGTNQETQYF. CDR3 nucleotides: TGCGCCAGCAGCCAAGGAGGGACGAACCAAGAGACCCAGTACTTC.